In its sample, the clone carrying this T cell receptor beta chain was seen many times. A 5'RACE template-switching step, the method used to make TCR cDNA, added a universal primer site and UMIs. TCRdb recomputed calls from the 5' RACE reads with MiXCR, one row per CDR3 protein. The top ten hold 0.4% to 0.55% of the sample, which has roughly 250,000 distinct CDR3 sequences, over 10% seen once. This record belongs to a study of T cells after yellow fever vaccination. This CDR3 is built from 17 residues. With 0 bases clipped from V and 0 bases from J, the junction kept 6 bases outside the gene matches. Germline lookup yields CDR1 SGHRS and CDR2 YFSETQ.

The sample in question was CD4+ T cells sorted from PBMCs, obtained 45 days after the yellow fever booster vaccination. The V call is TRBV5-1, the J call TRBJ2-1, with 7 bases identical to TRBD2. The TCR sequence derives from a man under 40 who received the YFV17D yellow fever vaccine. The CDR3 DNA sequence: TGCGCCAGCAGCTTGGCCCCTAGCGGAAGCTCCTACAATGAGCAGTTCTTC. Translating gives CASSLAPSGSSYNEQFF.